This T cell receptor beta chain was sequenced for a study of response to subunit inactivated influenza vaccine. General study points: Authors suggested each seasonal influenza vaccination recruits few new T cells.

TCRdb independently ran MiXCR on the RT-PCR reads; one entry per CDR3 protein. The sample shows 550,000 to 800,000 distinct CDR3 sequences, more than 11% of them seen only once. V lost 6 bases and J 9 bases, leaving 11 bases between the germline ends. The CDR3 is made up of 11 amino acids. This clonotype was recorded a few times. No antigen is known for it. This sequence was found in a man aged 50 to 59 who received an inactivated influenza vaccine. Specimen: PBMCs from blood, collected around 15 days before vaccination. J is TRBJ1-1 and V is TRBV12-3 or TRBV12-4; no clear D. The CDR3 nucleotides read TGTGCCAGCAGCCCCCAACTTAAAGCTTTCTTT. Its translation: CASSPQLKAFF.